Sequencing of this TCR beta chain was carried out in a study of shared clonotypes between healthy human individuals. In the study overall: For every donor, three CD4 naive, three CD4 memory, two CD8 naive and one CD8 memory plates were used. General study findings and limits: It was anticipated that sequencing depth would influence how many clonotypes donors shared.

Notes on this clone: Its antigen is still unknown.

The protocol was immunoSEQ multiplex PCR, while the TCRdb copy is restricted to in-frame clones and leaves out a portion. Altogether millions of clones are present, around 94% being singletons, with the ten largest covering about 0.13%. V was pared by 9 bases and J by 10 bases, with 22 bases between. The CDR3 consists of 15 residues. Germline V gene lookup returns CDR1 MNHNS and CDR2 SASEGT. The chain joins TRBV6-1 to TRBJ1-6; possibly TRBD1 for D (6 bases). This TCR was sampled from a young man in good health. Sequencing was carried out using naive CD4+ T cells sorted from blood. The subset denotes: CD45RA+ positively selected. The CDR3 bases are TGTGCCAGTGCCACCTTCAGGGGAGGAGGATCACCCCTCCACTTT. This translates into CASATFRGGGSPLHF.